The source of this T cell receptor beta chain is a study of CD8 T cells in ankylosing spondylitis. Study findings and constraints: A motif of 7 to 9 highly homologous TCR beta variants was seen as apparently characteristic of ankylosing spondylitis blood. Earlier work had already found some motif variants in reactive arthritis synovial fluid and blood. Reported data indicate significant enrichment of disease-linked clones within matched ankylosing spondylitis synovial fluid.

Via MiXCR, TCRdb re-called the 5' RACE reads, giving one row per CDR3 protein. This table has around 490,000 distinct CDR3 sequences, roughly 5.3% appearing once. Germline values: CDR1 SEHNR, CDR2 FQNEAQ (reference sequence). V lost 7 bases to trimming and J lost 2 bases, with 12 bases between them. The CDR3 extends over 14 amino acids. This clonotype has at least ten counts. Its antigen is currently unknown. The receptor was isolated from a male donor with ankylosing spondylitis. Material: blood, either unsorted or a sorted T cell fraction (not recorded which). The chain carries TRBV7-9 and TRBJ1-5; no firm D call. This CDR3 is CASTPGVGNQPQHF. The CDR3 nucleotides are TGTGCCAGCACCCCCGGGGTGGGCAATCAGCCCCAGCATTTT.